This is a list of T cell receptor beta chains from one sample in a study of immune evolution from preneoplasia to lung adenocarcinoma. Clones were read by immunoSEQ multiplex PCR, and TCRdb kept only the in-frame ones, dropping some. The table has roughly 4,800 clones, around four fifths seen once. The sequenced sample consisted of FFPE adjacent normal lung tissue. The receptors were sampled from a donor at least 70 years old with lung adenocarcinoma. CDR3s leave out the opening cysteine and the closing phenylalanine or tryptophan. Size is omitted from some rows. Given values are once, few, many or a class for expanded clones.

ASSYSSGGYT | once | TRBV6-5
SASDSANQPQH | once | TRBV29-1
ASSLGHEQY | . | TRBV27
ASSFWGAQETQY | . | TRBV5-4
ASSASGHNEQF | . | TRBV6-5
ASTESRRGTGGYT | . | TRBV7-7
ASGRGDNGEPQH | . | TRBV5-8
ASSRTDYEQY | . | TRBV7-9
ASSRNPPGTGGSTGELF | . | TRBV5-1
ASSPSGIGEQY | . | TRBV5-6
ASSFFGRAETQY | . | TRBV28
ASSLEPPGWAGYT | . | TRBV11-3
ASSLSETGSGNTIY | . | TRBV5-1
ASSLDSGTLGYT | . | TRBV5-8
ASSPRLAGERNDEQF | . | TRBV5-4
ASSPPGNYGYT | . | TRBV28
ASRGREGEKLF | . | TRBV6-6
ASSPRVGSSMNTEAF | . | TRBV18
ASSARTGTDGYT | . | TRBV9
ASSLHSYEQY | . | TRBV11-2
ASSSDGEFDEQF | . | TRBV5-1
ASSQAGERYEQY | . | TRBV6-5
ASSFDGQLNNEQF | . | TRBV6-6
AWSRTQGPQH | once | TRBV30
ASSSSGETQY | . | TRBV7-8
ASKFRGPYEQY | . | TRBV28
ASSSSGGTYEQY | . | TRBV28
ASSQYPPGQAETQY | once | TRBV4-1
ASSLNPGGEQF | . | TRBV7-3
ASSVVPYEQY | . | TRBV2
ASSTYSGRLYEQY | . | TRBV27
ASSLRQGSNTEAF | . | TRBV11-2
ASSQTNRGGEKLF | . | TRBV4-1
ASSPKLAGGGGETQY | . | TRBV11-2
SAGTGTGELF | . | TRBV29-1
ASSRGRVANYGYT | . | TRBV4-1
ASSPLSGTYNEQF | . | TRBV7-6
ASTAAPGLAGGIPYEQY | . | TRBV2
ASSEGGAVDTQY | . | TRBV9